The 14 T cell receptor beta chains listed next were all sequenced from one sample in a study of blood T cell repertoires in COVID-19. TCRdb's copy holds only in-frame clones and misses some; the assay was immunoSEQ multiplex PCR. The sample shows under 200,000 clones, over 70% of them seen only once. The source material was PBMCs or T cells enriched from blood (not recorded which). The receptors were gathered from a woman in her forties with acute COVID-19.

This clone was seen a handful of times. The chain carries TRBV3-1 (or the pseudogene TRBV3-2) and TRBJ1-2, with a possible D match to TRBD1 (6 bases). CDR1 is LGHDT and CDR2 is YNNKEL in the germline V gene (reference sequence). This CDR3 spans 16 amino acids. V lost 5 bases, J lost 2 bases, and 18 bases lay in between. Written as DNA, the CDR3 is TGTGCCAGCAGCTCGCGATCCGCTCAGGGGAACTATGGCTACACCTTC. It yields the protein CASSSRSAQGNYGYTF.

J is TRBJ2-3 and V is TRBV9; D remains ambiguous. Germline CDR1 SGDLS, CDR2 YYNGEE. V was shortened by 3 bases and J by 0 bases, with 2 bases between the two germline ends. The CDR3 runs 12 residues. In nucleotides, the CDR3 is TGTGCCAGCAGCGCGAGCACAGATACGCAGTATTTT. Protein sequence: CASSASTDTQYF.

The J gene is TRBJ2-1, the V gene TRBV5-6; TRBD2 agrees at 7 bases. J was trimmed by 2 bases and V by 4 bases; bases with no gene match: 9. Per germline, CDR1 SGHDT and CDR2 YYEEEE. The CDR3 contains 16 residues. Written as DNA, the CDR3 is TGTGCCAGCAGCCGAGTGCTAGCGGACGCCTACAATGAGCAGTTCTTC. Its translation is CASSRVLADAYNEQFF.

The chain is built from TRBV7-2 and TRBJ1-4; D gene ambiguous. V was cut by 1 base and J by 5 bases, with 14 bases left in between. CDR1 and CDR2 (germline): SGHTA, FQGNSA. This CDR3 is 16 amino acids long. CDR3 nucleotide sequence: TGTGCCAGCAGCTTAGTTCGAGGGCCGCGGAATGAAAAACTGTTTTTT. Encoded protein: CASSLVRGPRNEKLFF.

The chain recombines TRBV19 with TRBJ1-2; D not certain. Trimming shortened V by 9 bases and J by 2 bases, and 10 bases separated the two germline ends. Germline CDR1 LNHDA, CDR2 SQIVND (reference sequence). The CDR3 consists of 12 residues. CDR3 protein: CASSAANYGYTF. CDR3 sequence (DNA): TGTGCCAGCAGTGCAGCGAACTATGGCTACACCTTC.

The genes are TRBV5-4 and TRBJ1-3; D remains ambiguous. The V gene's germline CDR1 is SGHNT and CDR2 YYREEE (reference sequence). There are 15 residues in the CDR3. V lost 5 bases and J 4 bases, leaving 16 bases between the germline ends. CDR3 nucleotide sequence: TGTGCCAGCAGACGCAGCGGGTCGGCAGGAAACACCATATATTTT. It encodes CASRRSGSAGNTIYF.

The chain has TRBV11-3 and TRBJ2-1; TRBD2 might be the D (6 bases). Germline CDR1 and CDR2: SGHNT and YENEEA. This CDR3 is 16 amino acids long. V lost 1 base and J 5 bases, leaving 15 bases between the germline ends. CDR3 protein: CASSLVGAGPHNEQFF. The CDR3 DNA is TGTGCCAGCAGCTTAGTCGGGGCGGGACCACACAATGAGCAGTTCTTC.

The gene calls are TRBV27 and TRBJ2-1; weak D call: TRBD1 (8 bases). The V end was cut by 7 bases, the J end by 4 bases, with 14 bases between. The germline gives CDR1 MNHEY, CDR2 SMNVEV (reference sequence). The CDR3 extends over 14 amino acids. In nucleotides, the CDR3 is TGTGCCAGCAATCAACAGGGGGGGTACAATGAGCAGTTCTTC. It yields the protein CASNQQGGYNEQFF.

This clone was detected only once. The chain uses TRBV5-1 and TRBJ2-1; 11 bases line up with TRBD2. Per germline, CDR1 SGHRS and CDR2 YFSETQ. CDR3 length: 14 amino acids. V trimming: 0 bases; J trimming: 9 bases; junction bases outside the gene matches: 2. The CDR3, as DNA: TGCGCCAGCAGCTTGGCACTAGCGGGAGTTGAGCAGTTCTTC. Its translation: CASSLALAGVEQFF.

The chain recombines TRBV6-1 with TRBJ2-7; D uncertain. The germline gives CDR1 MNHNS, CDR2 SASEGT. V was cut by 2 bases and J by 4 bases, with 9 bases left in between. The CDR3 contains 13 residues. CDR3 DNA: TGTGCCAGCAGTGAACGGTTTACTTACGAGCAGTACTTC. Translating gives CASSERFTYEQYF.

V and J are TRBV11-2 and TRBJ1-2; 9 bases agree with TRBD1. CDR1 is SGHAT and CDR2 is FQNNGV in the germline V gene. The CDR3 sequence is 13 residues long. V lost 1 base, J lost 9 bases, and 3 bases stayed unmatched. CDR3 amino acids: CASSLVQGASYTF. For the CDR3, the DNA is TGTGCCAGCAGCTTAGTACAGGGGGCGAGCTACACCTTC.

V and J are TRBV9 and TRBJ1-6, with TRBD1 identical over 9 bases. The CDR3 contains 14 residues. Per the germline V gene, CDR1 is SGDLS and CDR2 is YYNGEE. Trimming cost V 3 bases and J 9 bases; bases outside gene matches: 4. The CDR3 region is CASSGGQGRSPLHF. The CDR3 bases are TGTGCCAGCAGCGGGGGACAGGGACGTTCACCCCTCCACTTT.

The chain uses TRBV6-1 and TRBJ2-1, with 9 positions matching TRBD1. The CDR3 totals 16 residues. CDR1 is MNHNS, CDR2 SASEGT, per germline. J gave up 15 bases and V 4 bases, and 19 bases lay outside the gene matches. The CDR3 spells CASSGSGDRAASRVFF. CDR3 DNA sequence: TGTGCCAGCAGTGGCTCGGGGGACAGGGCGGCTAGCAGGGTGTTCTTC.

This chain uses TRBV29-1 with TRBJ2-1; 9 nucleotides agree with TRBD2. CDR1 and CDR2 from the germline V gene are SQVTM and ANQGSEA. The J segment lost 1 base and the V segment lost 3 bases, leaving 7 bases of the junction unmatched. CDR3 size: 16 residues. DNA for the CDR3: TGCAGCGTTGATAATCGACTAGCGGAATCCTACAATGAGCAGTTCTTC. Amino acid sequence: CSVDNRLAESYNEQFF.